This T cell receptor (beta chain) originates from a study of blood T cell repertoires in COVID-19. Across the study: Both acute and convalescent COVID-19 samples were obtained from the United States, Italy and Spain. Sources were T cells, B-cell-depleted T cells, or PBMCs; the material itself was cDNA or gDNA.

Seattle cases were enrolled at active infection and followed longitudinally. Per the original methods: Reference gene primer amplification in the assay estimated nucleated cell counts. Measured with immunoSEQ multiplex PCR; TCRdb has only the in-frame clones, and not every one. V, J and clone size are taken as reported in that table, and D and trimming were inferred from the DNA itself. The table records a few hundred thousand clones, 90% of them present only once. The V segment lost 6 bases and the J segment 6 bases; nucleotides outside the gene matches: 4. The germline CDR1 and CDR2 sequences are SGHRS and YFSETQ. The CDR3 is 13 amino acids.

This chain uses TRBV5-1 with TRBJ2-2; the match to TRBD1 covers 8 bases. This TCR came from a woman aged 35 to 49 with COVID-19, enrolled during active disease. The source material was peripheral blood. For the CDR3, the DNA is TGCGCCAGCAATGAACAGGGGGCCGGGGAGCTGTTTTTT. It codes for CASNEQGAGELFF.